This T cell receptor (beta chain) was found in a study of blood T cell repertoires in COVID-19. Here immunoSEQ multiplex PCR was the method, and the copy in TCRdb shows in-frame clones only, minus some. The table records under 400,000 clones, around 87% of them present only once. Germline assignment: CDR1 MGHRA and CDR2 YSYEKL. Trimming removed 4 bases from V and 8 bases from J; junction bases left unmatched: 7. The CDR3 has 16 residues. The chain joins TRBV4-1 to TRBJ2-1; 14 bases are shared with TRBD2. Input material: PBMCs or T cells enriched from blood (not recorded which). This TCR was sampled from a man in his forties in a cohort exposed to, infected with or recovered from COVID-19 (not recorded which). The CDR3 loop is CASSLVVTSGRDEQFF. The CDR3 DNA reads as TGCGCCAGCAGCCTGGTAGTGACTAGCGGGAGGGATGAGCAGTTCTTC.